This entry lists 6 T cell receptor beta chains sequenced from one sample in a study of cytomegalovirus exposure and HLA in healthy donors. This PCR relied on a set of 60 Vbeta primers and 13 Jbeta primers. The assay was immunoSEQ multiplex PCR, and TCRdb's table has in-frame clones only and misses some. The sample gives around 140,000 clones, approximately 80% of which show up once; around 1.5% is in the top ten. Sequencing was carried out using PBMCs. These receptors came from a woman between 18 and 29 years old in good health and CMV-seronegative.

J is TRBJ2-6 and V is TRBV9, with D tentatively TRBD1 (6 bases). Germline V gene sequence: CDR1 SGDLS, CDR2 YYNGEE. Trimming left V 0 bases short and J 1 base short, with 8 bases between. The CDR3 length is 16 residues. CDR3 sequence reads: CASSVDQGSGANVLTF. The CDR3 nucleotides are TGTGCCAGCAGCGTAGATCAGGGGTCTGGGGCCAACGTCCTGACTTTC.

The rearrangement links TRBV5-6 to TRBJ2-3, with 9 bases that match TRBD2. Germline-derived CDR1 and CDR2 are SGHDT and YYEEEE. This CDR3 comprises 16 residues. The V segment lost 4 bases and the J segment 0 bases; nucleotides outside the gene matches: 6. The CDR3 protein is CASSPPAGGSTDTQYF. The CDR3, as DNA: TGTGCCAGCAGCCCCCCAGCGGGAGGTAGCACAGATACGCAGTATTTT.

The rearrangement links TRBV18 to TRBJ2-2; no definite D call. The CDR3 totals 14 residues. The germline V and J ends were trimmed by 1 base and 7 bases, with 10 bases remaining between them. CDR1 is KGHSH, CDR2 LQKENI, per germline. The CDR3 bases are TGTGCCAGCTCACCACTTGGAAGCGACGGGGAGCTGTTTTTT. It translates to CASSPLGSDGELFF. The variable domain in full, with the rest retrieved from reference TRBV18 and TRBJ2-2, is NAGVMQNPRHLVRRRGQEARLRCSPMKGHSHVYWYRQLPEEGLKFMVYLQKENIIDESGMPKERFSAEFPKEGPSILRIQQVVRGDSAAYFCASSPLGSDGELFFGEGSRLTVL.

This clone has more than one count but fewer than ten. This chain links TRBV7-9 with TRBJ2-1; 9 bases are shared with TRBD2. This CDR3 is 15 amino acids long. Germline CDR1 SEHNR, CDR2 FQNEAQ (reference sequence). Trimming at V came to 5 bases and at J to 4 bases, leaving 6 bases not matched to a gene. Written as DNA, the CDR3 is TGTGCCAGCAGCCCACGGACTAGCGAGTACAATGAGCAGTTCTTC. Its translation: CASSPRTSEYNEQFF.

This clone was counted once. The chain carries TRBV2 and TRBJ2-5; the match to TRBD1 covers 7 bases. CDR1 SNHLY and CDR2 FYNNEI come from the germline V gene. The CDR3 loop spans 12 amino acids. V was clipped by 11 bases and J by 6 bases; unmatched bases: 9. This chain's CDR3 is CAGRDRAQTQYF. CDR3 nucleotides: TGTGCCGGCCGAGACAGGGCACAGACCCAGTACTTC.

This chain links TRBV9 with TRBJ2-1; possible D gene TRBD2, 5 bases. CDR1 and CDR2 from the germline V gene are SGDLS and YYNGEE. The germline V and J ends were trimmed by 10 bases and 11 bases, with 25 bases remaining between them. This CDR3 comprises 14 residues. The CDR3, as DNA: TGTGCCTCCGGGAAACTGGCCCCCGGCCAGAAGCAGTTCTTC. Translating it yields CASGKLAPGQKQFF.